The subject of this entry is one TCR beta chain. What it recognizes is unknown. The data were produced by immunoSEQ multiplex PCR, yet TCRdb's version contains in-frame clones alone and is incomplete. The profile covers about 130,000 clones, with 80% to 95% appearing a single time and around 0.19% taken by the ten largest. The germline CDR1 and CDR2 sequences are LNHDA and SQIVND (reference sequence). CDR3 length: 14 residues. Trimming at V came to 4 bases and at J to 2 bases, leaving 2 bases not matched to a gene. This record comes from a study of graft-versus-host responses after intestinal transplantation. Whole-study context: Among the recipients, all got anti-thymocyte globulin induction and then tacrolimus and steroids for approximately 3 years.

The source material was unstimulated CD4+ T cells sorted from spleen or lymph node cells, sampled before intestinal transplant. The chain links TRBV19 to TRBJ2-1; 7 bases match TRBD1. The receptor was derived from a human donor who received an intestinal transplant. CDR3 DNA: TGTGCCAGTAGTAGGACAGGTACCTACAATGAGCAGTTCTTC. Amino acids: CASSRTGTYNEQFF.